This TCR beta chain was found in a study of cytomegalovirus exposure and HLA in healthy donors. Across the study: Samples from HLA-typed donors yielded around 79 million unique TCRs in an early data release. Overall study findings and caveats: Testing in vitro showed a few CMV-associated chains specific for CMV antigens.

Primers included in the PCR were 60 Vbeta and 13 Jbeta primers. Generated by immunoSEQ multiplex PCR, the TCRdb table keeps only in-frame clones and is missing some. Here the sample spans around 140,000 clones, approximately 61% being singletons. There are 14 residues in the CDR3. The V end was cut by 6 bases, the J end by 4 bases, with 13 bases between. Germline V gene sequence: CDR1 SGHTA, CDR2 FQGNSA. Concerning this clone itself: Antigen specificity is unknown.

What was sequenced was PBMCs. This TCR was sampled from a woman aged 40 to 49 in good health and CMV-seronegative. The rearrangement links TRBV7-2 to TRBJ1-5, with TRBD1 as a possible D gene (6 bases). The CDR3 DNA reads as TGTGCCAGCAGGCGAGGGGGGGTAAATCAGCCCCAGCATTTT. It is translated as CASRRGGVNQPQHF.